This entry is about one TCR beta chain. The antigen is unknown. TCRdb keeps only in-frame clones here, not all; method: immunoSEQ multiplex PCR. This repertoire shows over a million clones, around 74% found once; its top ten account for approximately 1.5%. The record originates from a study of shared clonotypes between healthy human individuals. The overall study: A couple of women and a few men aged 18 to 49 made up the donors.

General study results and limits: Naive CD4 clonotypes were shared across a few donors at roughly 5%. Memory subsets had estimated richness that was generally smaller than that of naive subsets.

Into CD45RA+ naive and CD45RA-negative memory subsets, the CD4+ cells were split. The clonotype comes from a man aged 18 to 29 in good health. Sample: memory CD4+ T cells sorted from blood. Subset meaning: CD45RA-negative fraction.

CDR3 in amino acids: CASSQVGSNTEAFF. CDR3 nucleotides: TGTGCCAGCAGCCAAGTCGGCTCGAACACTGAAGCTTTCTTT. The chain joins TRBV4-2 to TRBJ1-1; D remains unclear. The CDR3 extends over 14 amino acids. Germline lookup yields CDR1 LGHNA and CDR2 YNFKEQ. The V gene lost 1 base and the J gene lost 1 base, with 7 bases spanning the gap.